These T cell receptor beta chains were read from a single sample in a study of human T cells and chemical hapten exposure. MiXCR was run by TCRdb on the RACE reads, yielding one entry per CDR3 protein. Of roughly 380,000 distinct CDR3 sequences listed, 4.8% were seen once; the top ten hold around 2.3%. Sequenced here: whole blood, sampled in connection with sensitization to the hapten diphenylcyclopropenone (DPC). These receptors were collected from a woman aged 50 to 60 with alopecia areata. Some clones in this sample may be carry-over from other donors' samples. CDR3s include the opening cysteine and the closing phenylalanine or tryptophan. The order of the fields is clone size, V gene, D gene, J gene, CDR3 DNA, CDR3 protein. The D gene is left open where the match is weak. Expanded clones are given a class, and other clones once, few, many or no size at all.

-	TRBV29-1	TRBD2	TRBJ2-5	TGCAGCGTGGGACGGATAGCGGGAGGCCAAGAGACCCAGTACTTC	CSVGRIAGGQETQYF
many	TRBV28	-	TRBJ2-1	TGTGCCAGCAGCCCGCTGGGCAGCTCCTACAATGAGCAGTTCTTC	CASSPLGSSYNEQFF
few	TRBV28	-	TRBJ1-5	TGTGCCAGCGGGAACGGAAATCAGCCCCAGCATTTT	CASGNGNQPQHF
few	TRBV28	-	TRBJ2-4	TGTGCCAGCAGTTCCCCCCCAAGGGGTTGGACCAAAAACATTCAGTACTTC	CASSSPPRGWTKNIQYF
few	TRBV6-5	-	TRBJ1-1	TGTGCCAGCAGTTACGGTTTTCCGGGAACTGAAGCTTTCTTT	CASSYGFPGTEAFF
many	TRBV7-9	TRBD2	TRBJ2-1	TGTGCCAGCAGCTTACCTGGACTAGCGGGAGTGAATGAGCAGTTCTTC	CASSLPGLAGVNEQFF
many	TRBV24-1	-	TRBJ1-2	TGTGCCACCAGTGCAGGGATGTCCTATGGCTACACCTTC	CATSAGMSYGYTF
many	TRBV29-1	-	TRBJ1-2	TGCAGCGTTGAAGATCTTACAGGCGATAACTATGGCTACACCTTC	CSVEDLTGDNYGYTF
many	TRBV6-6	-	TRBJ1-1	TGTGCCAGCATAGACCGGGACAACCTTTTTGGAGCTTTCTTT	CASIDRDNLFGAFF
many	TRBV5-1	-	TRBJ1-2	TGCGCCAGCAGCCAACACGAGGCCCTTAACTATGGCTACACCTTC	CASSQHEALNYGYTF
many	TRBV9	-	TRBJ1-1	TGTGCCAGCAGCGGCGACAGAGGAGAGACTGAAGCTTTCTTT	CASSGDRGETEAFF
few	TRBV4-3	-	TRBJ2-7	TGCGCCAGCAGCCAATTAGGGAAGCTTTTAGACGAGCAGTACTTC	CASSQLGKLLDEQYF
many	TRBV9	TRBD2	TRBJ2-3	TGTGCCAGCGGGCCGCCGGGAGGAAGGGCAGATACGCAGTATTTT	CASGPPGGRADTQYF
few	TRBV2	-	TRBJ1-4	TGTGCCAGCCACCTTCTGGGGGCGCCTAGTGAAAAACTGTTTTTT	CASHLLGAPSEKLFF
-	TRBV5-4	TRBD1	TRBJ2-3	TGTGCCAGCTCGGCGGAGACAGGGCCACCAGATACGCAGTATTTT	CASSAETGPPDTQYF
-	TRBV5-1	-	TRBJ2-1	TGCGCCAGCAGCCCTGAGGGGGTGGACAATGAGCAGTTCTTC	CASSPEGVDNEQFF
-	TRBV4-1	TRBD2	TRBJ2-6	TGCGCCAGCAGCCAGGGAGGGATAGTCGGCTCTGGGGCCAACGTCCTGACTTTC	CASSQGGIVGSGANVLTF
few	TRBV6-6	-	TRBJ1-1	TGTGCCAGCAGTAAAAACGAGAACACTGAAGCTTTCTTT	CASSKNENTEAFF
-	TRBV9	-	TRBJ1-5	TGTGCCAGCAGCGTCGGGAATAGCAATCAGCCCCAGCATTTT	CASSVGNSNQPQHF
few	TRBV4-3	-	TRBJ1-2	TGCGCCAGCAGCCAAGATAATGGGCAGGGAAGAGGCTACACCTTC	CASSQDNGQGRGYTF